These T cell receptor beta chains were read from a single sample in a study of cytomegalovirus exposure and HLA in healthy donors. TCRdb's copy holds only in-frame clones and misses some; the assay was immunoSEQ multiplex PCR. The top ten hold 5.5% to 6.5% of the sample, which has some 240,000 clones, less than 85% seen once. Sequenced: PBMCs. The receptors here all came from a woman between 18 and 30 years old in good health and CMV-seronegative. CDR3s include the opening cysteine and the closing phenylalanine or tryptophan. A D gene is named only where the DNA matches it firmly. Size is omitted from some rows. Given values are once, few, many or a class for expanded clones.

d_gene	v_gene	abundance	j_gene	CDR3nt	CDR3aa
.	TRBV11-3	.	TRBJ2-3	TGTGCCAGCGCGGAGGGACGGGAAGATACGCAGTATTTT	CASAEGREDTQYF
.	TRBV29-1	.	TRBJ2-6	TGCAGCGTTGCGAGGGGCACTGGGGCCAACGTCCTGACTTTC	CSVARGTGANVLTF
.	TRBV18	few	TRBJ2-2	TGTGCCAGCTCACCATATCTCGGACAGCCCACCGGGGAGCTGTTTTTT	CASSPYLGQPTGELFF
.	TRBV28	once	TRBJ1-5	TGTGCCAGCAGTTTTTTTAGGAGGGGTCAGCCCCAGCATTTT	CASSFFRRGQPQHF
.	TRBV6-1	.	TRBJ2-1	TGTGCCTGTCACAGGATGAGCTCCTACAATGAGCAGTTCTTC	CACHRMSSYNEQFF
TRBD2	TRBV6-5	.	TRBJ2-1	TGTGCCAGCAGCCGGGGGGGGTACAATGAGCAGTTCTTC	CASSRGGYNEQFF
.	TRBV21-1	.	TRBJ1-6	TGTGCCAGCACCAGAGCAGGGGGGGGCTCCTATAATTCACCCCTCCACTTT	CASTRAGGGSYNSPLHF
.	TRBV7-9	.	TRBJ1-5	TGTGCCAGCAGCTTGGGAAGGGGAAATCAGCCCCAGCATTTT	CASSLGRGNQPQHF
TRBD2	TRBV4-1	.	TRBJ2-1	TGCGCCAGCAGACACACCGGGACTAGCGCTGTCTATGAGCAGTTCTTC	CASRHTGTSAVYEQFF
TRBD1	TRBV19	.	TRBJ1-6	TGTGCCAGTAGAGTCTCACAGGGGAATTCACCCCTCCACTTT	CASRVSQGNSPLHF
TRBD1	TRBV29-1	.	TRBJ1-5	TGCAGCGTAGGGACAGGGGGCGAGGGCAATCAGCCCCAGCATTTT	CSVGTGGEGNQPQHF
.	TRBV6-1	.	TRBJ1-6	TGTGCCAGCAGTGAGTGGGATTCACCCCTCCACTTT	CASSEWDSPLHF
TRBD1	TRBV30	.	TRBJ2-5	TGTGCCTGGAGGCGTTTCGGGACAGGGGGTGGGCAAGTCCAAGAGACCCAGTACTTC	CAWRRFGTGGGQVQETQYF
.	TRBV4-1	.	TRBJ2-3	TGCGCCAGCAGCCTCTCGAGGTTAGCCCGCACAGATACGCAGTATTTT	CASSLSRLARTDTQYF
TRBD1	TRBV5-1	.	TRBJ2-7	TGCGCCAGCAGCTCCGGGACAGGGATCTACGAGCAGTACTTC	CASSSGTGIYEQYF
.	TRBV9	.	TRBJ2-7	TGTGCCAGCAGCGTAGGTGGGGCTCGCTACGAGCAGTACTTC	CASSVGGARYEQYF
.	TRBV2	.	TRBJ1-3	TGTGCCAGCAGTGAAGTGGGCAGCTCCTCTGGAAACACCATATATTTT	CASSEVGSSSGNTIYF
.	TRBV19	.	TRBJ1-5	TGTGCCAGTAGTAAAGGCCTTAATCAGCCCCAGCATTTT	CASSKGLNQPQHF
.	TRBV29-1	.	TRBJ2-1	TGCAGCGTTCTTGCCGCCGGCGAGCAGTTCTTC	CSVLAAGEQFF
.	TRBV2	.	TRBJ1-6	TGTGCCAGCACTTTCAAGGGGGACACAACACCCCTCCACTTT	CASTFKGDTTPLHF
TRBD1	TRBV18	.	TRBJ2-5	TGTGCCAGCTCTCCGGACAGGGCTAAAGAGACCCAGTACTTC	CASSPDRAKETQYF
.	TRBV5-6	.	TRBJ1-5	TGTGCCAGCAGCTACCGAGGCAGGCAGAATCAGCCCCAGCATTTT	CASSYRGRQNQPQHF
TRBD1	TRBV30	.	TRBJ2-1	TGTGCCTGTGGACAGGGAGGCGATGAGCAGTTCTTC	CACGQGGDEQFF
.	TRBV7-6	.	TRBJ1-2	TGTGCCAGCAGCTTATTTGAAGGGGGGGCCAATGGCTACACCTTC	CASSLFEGGANGYTF
.	TRBV4-2	.	TRBJ2-2	TGTGCCAGCAGCCAAGATGCAGGGAACACCGGGGAGCTGTTTTTT	CASSQDAGNTGELFF
TRBD1	TRBV6-5	.	TRBJ1-4	TGTGCCAGCAGACAGACAGGGGGCGACGAAAAACTGTTTTTT	CASRQTGGDEKLFF
.	TRBV5-1	once	TRBJ1-1	TGCGCCAGCAGCCATCTTAAAAAAGGGGGGAACACTGAAGCTTTCTTT	CASSHLKKGGNTEAFF
.	TRBV2	.	TRBJ1-1	TGTGCCAGCAGTGAGTCAGAGAACACTGAAGCTTTCTTT	CASSESENTEAFF
.	TRBV27	.	TRBJ2-3	TGTGCCAGCAGCGTATTTGGTTCAGATACGCAGTATTTT	CASSVFGSDTQYF
.	TRBV5-1	.	TRBJ1-5	TGCGCCAGCAGCTTGGGAGGGGTTAGGGGCAATCAGCCCCAGCATTTT	CASSLGGVRGNQPQHF
.	TRBV6-1	.	TRBJ1-5	TGTGCCAGCAGTGCCAGGGCCGGAGGGGGCAATCAGCCCCAGCATTTT	CASSARAGGGNQPQHF
TRBD1	TRBV5-4	.	TRBJ2-6	TGTGCCAGCAGCTTAGACAGGGTTGGCTCTGGGGCCAACGTCCTGACTTTC	CASSLDRVGSGANVLTF
.	TRBV5-1	.	TRBJ2-1	TGCGCCAGCAGCTTGGCCTTGACTACCGGGGATGAGCAGTTCTTC	CASSLALTTGDEQFF
TRBD2	TRBV28	.	TRBJ2-7	TGTGCCAGCAGTCCCGGCTGGACTAGTTTCCACGAGCAGTACTTC	CASSPGWTSFHEQYF
TRBD1	TRBV9	.	TRBJ2-1	TGTGCCAGCAGCGGGGGACAGGGGTACAATGAGCAGTTCTTC	CASSGGQGYNEQFF
.	TRBV5-1	once	TRBJ1-5	TGCGCCAGCAGCTTGGCGGGGGGGGACAATCAGCCCCAGCATTTT	CASSLAGGDNQPQHF
TRBD1	TRBV5-1	.	TRBJ2-7	TGCGCCAGCAGCTTGGAAGGGACAGCCCAATACGAGCAGTACTTC	CASSLEGTAQYEQYF
.	TRBV4-1	.	TRBJ1-6	TGCGCCAGCAGCCCACTCAATCTAGGTTCACCCCTCCACTTT	CASSPLNLGSPLHF
.	TRBV6-5	.	TRBJ2-1	TGTGCCAGCAGTGTAGCGATTTACAATGAGCAGTTCTTC	CASSVAIYNEQFF
TRBD2	TRBV5-8	.	TRBJ2-3	TGTGCCAGCAGCTCACTAGCGGGAGTTGATACGCAGTATTTT	CASSSLAGVDTQYF
TRBD1	TRBV7-3	.	TRBJ1-5	TGTGCCAGCAGGGCAGGGGGCAAGGGCAATCAGCCCCAGCATTTT	CASRAGGKGNQPQHF
.	TRBV5-1	.	TRBJ2-1	TGCGCCAGCAGCTTGGGCGCTCAATACAATGAGCAGTTCTTC	CASSLGAQYNEQFF
.	TRBV5-1	.	TRBJ2-5	TGCGCCAGCAGCGGAGGGGAAGAGACCCAGTACTTC	CASSGGEETQYF
.	TRBV6-1	few	TRBJ2-3	TGTGCCAGCAGCGGACCTAGCACAGATACGCAGTATTTT	CASSGPSTDTQYF
.	TRBV27	.	TRBJ2-1	TGTGCCAGCAGTTTATCCGAGGGGCTGGAGTTCTTC	CASSLSEGLEFF
.	TRBV25-1	.	TRBJ2-4	TGTGCCAGCAGTTTCTCCGGGACTCAGAACATTCAGTACTTC	CASSFSGTQNIQYF
.	TRBV5-1	.	TRBJ1-1	TGCGCCAGCAGCTTGGGGTTTTTAAACGTAGATACTGAAGCTTTCTTT	CASSLGFLNVDTEAFF
.	TRBV4-1	.	TRBJ2-7	TGCGCCAGCAGCTCCGGGGCCAGGCCCTACGAGCAGTACTTC	CASSSGARPYEQYF
.	TRBV10-3	.	TRBJ2-7	TGTGCCATCAGTGCCGGGACTTTGAGCGACGAGCAGTACTTC	CAISAGTLSDEQYF
TRBD1	TRBV6-5	.	TRBJ1-2	TGTGCCACGGGACAGGGCATCTATGGCTACACCTTC	CATGQGIYGYTF
.	TRBV28	.	TRBJ1-2	TGTGCCAGCAGCCCCAGGCACTATGGCTACACCTTC	CASSPRHYGYTF